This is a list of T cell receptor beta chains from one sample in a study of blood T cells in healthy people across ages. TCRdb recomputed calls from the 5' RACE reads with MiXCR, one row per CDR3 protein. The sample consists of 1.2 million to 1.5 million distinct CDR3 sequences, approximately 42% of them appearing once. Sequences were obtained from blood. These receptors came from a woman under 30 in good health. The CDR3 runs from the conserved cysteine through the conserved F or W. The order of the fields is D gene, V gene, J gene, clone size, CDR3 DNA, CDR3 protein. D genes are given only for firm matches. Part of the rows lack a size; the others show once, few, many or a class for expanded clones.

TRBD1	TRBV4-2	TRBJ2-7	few	TGTGCCAGCAGCCAAAAAGCCGGGACAGCCATCTACGAGCAGTACTTC	CASSQKAGTAIYEQYF
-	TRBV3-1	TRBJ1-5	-	TGTGCCAGCAGCCCTTGGCCCAATCAGCCCCAGCATTTT	CASSPWPNQPQHF
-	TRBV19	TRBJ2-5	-	TGTGCCAGTAGTAGACCAGGGGCAGAGACCCAGTACTTC	CASSRPGAETQYF
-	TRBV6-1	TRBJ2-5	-	TGTGCCAGCGCAGGGTTCTTTAGTAGCGGTCCGTACCAAGAGACCCAGTACTTC	CASAGFFSSGPYQETQYF
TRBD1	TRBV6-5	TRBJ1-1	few	TGTGCCAGCAGTTTACAGGGGTCTGAAGCTTTCTTT	CASSLQGSEAFF
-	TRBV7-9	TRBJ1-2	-	TGTGCCAGCAGCTCGCCCGGGAACGTCTATGGCTACACCTTC	CASSSPGNVYGYTF
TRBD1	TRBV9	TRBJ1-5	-	TGTGCCAGCAGCATCACAGGGGAAGTCAATCAGCCCCAGCATTTT	CASSITGEVNQPQHF
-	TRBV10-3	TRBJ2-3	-	TGTGCCATCAGTGGGGGGGGCCAGACAGATACGCAGTATTTT	CAISGGGQTDTQYF
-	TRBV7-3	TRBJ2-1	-	TGTGCCAGCAGCTTAGGGGTCAGGGATCCGGTTGAGCAGTTCTTC	CASSLGVRDPVEQFF
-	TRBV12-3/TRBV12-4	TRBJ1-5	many	TGCGCCAGCAGCTTGACGGGACAAAGCAATCAGCCCCAGCATTTT	CASSLTGQSNQPQHF
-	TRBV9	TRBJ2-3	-	TGTGCCAGCAGCTTCGGAGGGGGGACCTACCGCACAGATACGCAGTATTTT	CASSFGGGTYRTDTQYF
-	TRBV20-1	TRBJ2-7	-	TGCAGTGCTTCAGACTTAGACTACGAGCAGTACTTC	CSASDLDYEQYF
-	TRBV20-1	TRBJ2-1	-	TGCAGTGCTCGCCCCTCTGACGGGTACCACAATGAGCAGTTCTTC	CSARPSDGYHNEQFF
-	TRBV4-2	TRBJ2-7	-	TGTGCCAGCAGCCAAGATCAAGGGGACACCGGCTCCTACGAGCAGTACTTC	CASSQDQGDTGSYEQYF
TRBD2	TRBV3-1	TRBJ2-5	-	TGTGCCGGCAGCCGGGCGGGGGGTAACGACAATGAGCAGTACTTC	CAGSRAGGNDNEQYF
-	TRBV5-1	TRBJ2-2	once	TGCGCCAGCAGCTTAATGTCCAGGAGCGGGGAGCTGTTTTTT	CASSLMSRSGELFF
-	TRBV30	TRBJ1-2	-	TGTGCCTCTCTCCTACGAGGGTCCCAAGGCTACACCTTC	CASLLRGSQGYTF
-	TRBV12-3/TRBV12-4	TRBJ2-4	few	TGTGCCAGCTGCCCCGGGTCGTCCAAAAACATTCAGTACTTC	CASCPGSSKNIQYF
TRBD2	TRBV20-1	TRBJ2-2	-	TGCAGCGCTCTAGCGGGGGCGGGGAACACCGGGGAGCTGTTTTTT	CSALAGAGNTGELFF
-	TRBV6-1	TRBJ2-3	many	TGTGCCAGCAGTGTGAAGGCCGAAGATACGCAGTATTTT	CASSVKAEDTQYF
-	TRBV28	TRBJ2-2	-	TGTGCCAGCAGCTCCGGGGACTGGGACACCGGGGAGTTGTTTTTT	CASSSGDWDTGELFF
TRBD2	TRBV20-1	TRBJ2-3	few	TGCAGTGCTAGGGATAGCGGGAGTATAAATACGCAGTATTTT	CSARDSGSINTQYF
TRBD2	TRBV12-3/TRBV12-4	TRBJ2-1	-	TGTGCCAGCAGTCTCGGACTAGGCCCGGGGAATGAGCAGTTCTTC	CASSLGLGPGNEQFF
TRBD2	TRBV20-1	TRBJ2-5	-	TGCAGTGCGAACTGGGGGGGCCAAGAGACCCAGTACTTC	CSANWGGQETQYF
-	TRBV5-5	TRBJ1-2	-	TGTGCCAGCAGCAGCGGGGACGGCAACTATGGCTACACCTTC	CASSSGDGNYGYTF
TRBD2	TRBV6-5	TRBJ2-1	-	TGTGCCAGCAGTTACTCGAGTAGCGGGAGATTCACTGAGCAGTTCTTC	CASSYSSSGRFTEQFF
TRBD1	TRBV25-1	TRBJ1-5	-	TGTGCCAGCAGTGATTACAGGGGTGCCCAGCATTTT	CASSDYRGAQHF
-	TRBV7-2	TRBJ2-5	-	TGTGCCAGCAGCTTAGTGGGGACGAAAGAGACCCAGTACTTC	CASSLVGTKETQYF
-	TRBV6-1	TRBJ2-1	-	TGTGCCAGCATGGGGGGCACCGCCGGCAATGAGCAGTTCTTC	CASMGGTAGNEQFF
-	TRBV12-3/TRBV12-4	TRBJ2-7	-	TGTGCCAGCAGTCGGGATGGAGGGAACTACGAGCAGTACTTC	CASSRDGGNYEQYF
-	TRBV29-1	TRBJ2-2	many	TGCAGCGCGAGCTCAGGTCAGGCCGGGGAGCTGTTTTTT	CSASSGQAGELFF
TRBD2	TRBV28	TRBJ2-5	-	TGTGCCAGCAGTTCAAGGACTAGCGGGGGGGGGACCCAGTACTTC	CASSSRTSGGGTQYF
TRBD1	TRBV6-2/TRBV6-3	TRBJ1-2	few	TGTGCCAGCCGACCGCCGGGACAGGGCTATGGCTACACCTTC	CASRPPGQGYGYTF
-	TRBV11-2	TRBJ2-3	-	TGTGCCAGCAGCTTTACTAGCTCGGGCACAGATACGCAGTATTTT	CASSFTSSGTDTQYF
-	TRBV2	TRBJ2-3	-	TGTGCCAGCTCCGGTCATATTAATCCCACAGATACGCAGTATTTT	CASSGHINPTDTQYF
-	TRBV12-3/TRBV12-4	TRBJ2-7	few	TGTGCCAGCAAAAATAACTCCTACAATGAGCAGTACTTC	CASKNNSYNEQYF
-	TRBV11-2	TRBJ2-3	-	TGTGCCAGCAGCTTAGCCGGGTCCAGATACGCGTATTTT	CASSLAGSRYAYF
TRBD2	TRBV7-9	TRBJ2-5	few	TGTGCCAGCAGCTTAGCTGGGGAGGGGACCCAGTACTTC	CASSLAGEGTQYF
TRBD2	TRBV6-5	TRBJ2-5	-	TGTGCCAGCAGTCCGGGACTAGCGGGGTTGATTGAGCAGTACTTC	CASSPGLAGLIEQYF
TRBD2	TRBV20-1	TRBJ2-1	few	TGCAGTGCCTTGACTAGCGGGGCCTACAATGAGCAGTTCTTC	CSALTSGAYNEQFF
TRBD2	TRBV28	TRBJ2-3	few	TGTGCCAGCAGATATAGCGGGGGCCCCACAGATACGCAGTATTTT	CASRYSGGPTDTQYF